The present TCR beta chain was sequenced within a study of PD-1 blockade in mismatch repair-deficient tumors (dated by TCRdb to the late 2010s). The study in broad terms: The trial enrolled some 90 consecutive patients with approximately twelve mismatch repair-deficient cancer types between September 2013 and 2016, all previously treated and progressing. Tumor-associated T cell clones in the peripheral blood of patients responding to PD-1 blockade were tracked using deep sequencing of TCR CDR3 regions.

Paper-wide results and their limitations: Clones residing in the tumor, which were often undetectable in blood before treatment, expanded quickly after pembrolizumab and then contracted, generally before radiologic responses.

Mismatch repair deficiency in every enrolled patient was established by polymerase chain reaction or immunohistochemistry. Three patients who responded to pembrolizumab therapy underwent TCR sequencing. The phase II trial prospectively tested pembrolizumab PD-1 blockade in advanced mismatch repair-deficient cancers regardless of tissue of origin. Peripheral blood T cell samples were gathered serially, both before PD-1 blockade started and at multiple time points afterward. Blood sampling time points were reported as weeks after the first dose of pembrolizumab. V is cut by 3 bases and J by 9 bases, and the space between the germline ends is 15 bases. CDR1 is given as SEHNR and CDR2 as FQNEAQ, both from the germline V gene (reference sequence). The CDR3, cysteine through phenylalanine, is 14 amino acids long. Kept here is only the CDR3 DNA, which spans 42 bases and is read in frame from base 1. To prepare the library, the immunoSEQ multiplex PCR assay was applied. TCRdb carries this immuneACCESS record with in-frame sequences only. Its versions omit some clonotypes, under half of them owing to an unresolved V gene in the studies checked, with the rest unexplained. This sample gives about 60,000 clones in total; 88% of them show up just once. The ten biggest clones cover approximately 15% of the sample.

A word on this clone: The antigen it binds to is not known. No base quality values were provided; no much bigger clone lies one nucleotide off.

This sequence uses TRBV7-9 and TRBJ2-1; TRBD2 might be the D gene, on 7 matching bases. This clonotype originated in an adult with mismatch repair-deficient cancer. Sample: peripheral blood, taken 52 weeks after starting pembrolizumab. The nucleotide sequence reads as follows: TGTGCCAGCAGCTTCGGCGGGGGCCGGGGTGAGCAGTTCTTC. Translated, this gives CASSFGGGRGEQFF.